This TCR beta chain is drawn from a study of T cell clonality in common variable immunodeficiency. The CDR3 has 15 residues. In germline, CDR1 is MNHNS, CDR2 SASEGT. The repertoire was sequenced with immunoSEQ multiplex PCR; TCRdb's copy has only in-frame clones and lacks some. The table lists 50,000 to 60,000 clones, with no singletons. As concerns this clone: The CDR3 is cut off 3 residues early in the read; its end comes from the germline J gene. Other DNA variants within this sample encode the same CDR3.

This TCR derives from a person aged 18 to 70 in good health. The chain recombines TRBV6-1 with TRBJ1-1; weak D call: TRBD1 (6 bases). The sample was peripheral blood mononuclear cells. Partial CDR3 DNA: TGTGCCAGCAGTGGACTAGCGGGGGGGCCAGAGACA. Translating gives CASSGLAGGPET. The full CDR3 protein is CASSGLAGGPETAFF.